Listed here are 3 T cell receptor beta chains from one sample, sequenced in a study of control samples from healthy donors and cancer patients. Libraries were prepared by immunoSEQ multiplex PCR; TCRdb keeps only in-frame clonotypes and omits some of them. The sample shows about 130,000 clones, about 93% of them seen only once. Sequencing was performed on blood. These receptors all come from a man in his late teens or twenties in good health.

The CDR3 reads CASSIRAGSYEQYV. For the CDR3, the DNA is TGTGCCAGTAGTATACGGGCAGGTTCCTACGAGCAGTACGTC. J is TRBJ2-7 and V is TRBV19; D gene uncertain. The V end was cut by 2 bases, the J end by 1 base, with 9 bases between. The CDR3 consists of 14 residues. Germline V gene data show CDR1 as LNHDA and CDR2 as SQIVND (reference sequence).

The rearrangement joins TRBV19 to TRBJ2-3, with TRBD2 matching 12 bases. This CDR3 spans 15 amino acids. The germline V gene has CDR1 LNHDA and CDR2 SQIVND (reference sequence). After removal of 7 bases from V and 5 bases from J, the junction contained 7 bases not matched to a gene. The CDR3 protein is CASTPTSGRVDTQYF. The CDR3 DNA sequence: TGTGCCAGTACCCCGACTAGCGGGAGAGTAGATACGCAGTATTTT.

The V call is TRBV21-1, the J call TRBJ1-2; the table's TRBD1 call for D was not verified on the DNA. TRBV21-1 is assigned pseudogene status. The CDR3 has 15 residues. CDR3 bases: TGTGCCAGCAGCAAAGGCGCAGTGGGGGCCTATGGCTACACCTTC. Protein product: CASSKGAVGAYGYTF.